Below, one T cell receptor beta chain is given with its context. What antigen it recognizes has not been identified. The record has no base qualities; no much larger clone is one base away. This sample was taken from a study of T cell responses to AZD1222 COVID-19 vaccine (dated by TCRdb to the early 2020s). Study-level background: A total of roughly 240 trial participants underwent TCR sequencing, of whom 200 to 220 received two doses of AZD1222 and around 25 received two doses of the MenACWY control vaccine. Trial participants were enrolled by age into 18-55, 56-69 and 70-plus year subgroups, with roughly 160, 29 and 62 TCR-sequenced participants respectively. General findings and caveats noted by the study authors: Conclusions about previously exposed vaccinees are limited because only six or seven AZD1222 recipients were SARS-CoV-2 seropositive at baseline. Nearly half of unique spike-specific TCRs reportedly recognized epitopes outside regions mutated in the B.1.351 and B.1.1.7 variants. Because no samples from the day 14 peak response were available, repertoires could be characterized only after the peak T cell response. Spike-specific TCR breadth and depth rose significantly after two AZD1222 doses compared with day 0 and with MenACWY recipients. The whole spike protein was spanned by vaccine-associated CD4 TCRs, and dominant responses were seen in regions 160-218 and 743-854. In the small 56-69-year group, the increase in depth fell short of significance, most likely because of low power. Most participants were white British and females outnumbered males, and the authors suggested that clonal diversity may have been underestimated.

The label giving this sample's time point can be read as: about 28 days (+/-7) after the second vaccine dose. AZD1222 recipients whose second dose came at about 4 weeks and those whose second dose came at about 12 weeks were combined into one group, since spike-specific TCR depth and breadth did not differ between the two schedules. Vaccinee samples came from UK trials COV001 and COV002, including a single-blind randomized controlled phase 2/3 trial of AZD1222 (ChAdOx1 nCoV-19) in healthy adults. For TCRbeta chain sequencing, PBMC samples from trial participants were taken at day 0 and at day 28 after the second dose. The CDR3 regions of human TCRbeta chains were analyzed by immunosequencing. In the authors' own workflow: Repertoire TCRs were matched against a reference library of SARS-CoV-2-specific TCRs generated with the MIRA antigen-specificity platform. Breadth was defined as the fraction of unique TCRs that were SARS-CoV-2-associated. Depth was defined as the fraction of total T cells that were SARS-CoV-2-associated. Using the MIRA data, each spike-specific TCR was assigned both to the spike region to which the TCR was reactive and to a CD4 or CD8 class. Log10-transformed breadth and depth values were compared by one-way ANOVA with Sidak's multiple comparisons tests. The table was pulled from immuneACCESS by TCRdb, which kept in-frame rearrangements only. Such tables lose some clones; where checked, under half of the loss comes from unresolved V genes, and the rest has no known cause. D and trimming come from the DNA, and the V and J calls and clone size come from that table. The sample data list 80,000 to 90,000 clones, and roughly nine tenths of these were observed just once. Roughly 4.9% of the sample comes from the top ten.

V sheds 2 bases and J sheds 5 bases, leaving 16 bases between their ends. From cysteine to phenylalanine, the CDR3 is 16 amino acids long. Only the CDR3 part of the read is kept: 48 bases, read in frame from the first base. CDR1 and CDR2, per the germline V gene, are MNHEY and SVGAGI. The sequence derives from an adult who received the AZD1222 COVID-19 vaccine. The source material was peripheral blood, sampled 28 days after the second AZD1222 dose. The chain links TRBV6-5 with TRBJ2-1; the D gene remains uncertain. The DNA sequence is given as TGTGCCAGCAGTTACCACGCAGCGTACCAGAACAATGAGCAGTTCTTC. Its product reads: CASSYHAAYQNNEQFF.